The text below deals with one TCR beta chain. Data came from immunoSEQ multiplex PCR; TCRdb stores just in-frame clones and leaves some out. The table lists 30,000 to 45,000 clones, around 82% of them singletons, with roughly a fifth in the top ten. This sample stems from a study of OX40 agonist ivuxolimab in advanced cancers. Trimming stripped 7 bases from V and 3 bases from J, with 24 bases between. The germline V gene encodes CDR1 MRHNA and CDR2 SNTAGT. The length of the CDR3 is 17 residues. The specimen was CD4+ or CD8+ T cells sorted from blood, collected in a trial of the OX40 agonist ivuxolimab. This TCR was sampled from an adult with an advanced solid tumor such as melanoma, head and neck, liver or kidney cancer. The chain couples TRBV6-4 to TRBJ2-5, with D tentatively TRBD1 (6 bases). The CDR3 region is CASKETGKFIVKETQYF. The DNA of the CDR3 is TGTGCCAGCAAAGAGACAGGAAAGTTTATCGTTAAAGAGACCCAGTACTTC.